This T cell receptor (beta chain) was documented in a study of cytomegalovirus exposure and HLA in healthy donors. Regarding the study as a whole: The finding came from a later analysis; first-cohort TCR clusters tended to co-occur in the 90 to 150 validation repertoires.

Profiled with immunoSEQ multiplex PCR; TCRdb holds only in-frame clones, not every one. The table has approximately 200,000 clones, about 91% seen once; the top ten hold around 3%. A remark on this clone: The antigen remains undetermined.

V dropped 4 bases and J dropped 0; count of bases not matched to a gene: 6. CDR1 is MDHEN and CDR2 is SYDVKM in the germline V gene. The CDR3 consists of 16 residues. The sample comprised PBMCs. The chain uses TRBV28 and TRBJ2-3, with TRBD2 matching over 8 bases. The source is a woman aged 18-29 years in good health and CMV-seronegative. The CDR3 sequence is CASSSPTSGSTDTQYF. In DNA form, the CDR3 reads TGTGCCAGCAGTTCCCCCACTAGCGGTAGCACAGATACGCAGTATTTT.